Described below is a single T cell receptor beta chain sequence and its context. In its sample, this clone was seen once. There is no known antigen for this receptor. It has no much larger one-base neighbor in the sample; base qualities were not kept. This record belongs to a study of Ad26.COV2.S vaccination and SARS-CoV-2 variants (dated by TCRdb to the early 2020s). Concerning the study at large: Vaccine-arm donors were drawn from COV1001, a multicentre, randomized, double-blind, placebo-controlled phase I-IIa trial of Ad26.COV2.S in healthy adults. Ad26.COV2.S was administered intramuscularly at 5 x 10^10 or 1 x 10^11 viral particles, either as a single shot or as two shots given 56 days apart. TCRbeta repertoire sequencing was used to assess the specificity and breadth of SARS-CoV-2-reactive T cell receptors after Ad26.COV2.S vaccination. The TCR-sequenced set comprised about 30 samples: some 19 Ad26.COV2.S vaccine recipients, 5 placebo recipients and 8 SARS-CoV-2 convalescent individuals. Trial participants were randomized into five groups of five: low-dose or high-dose Ad26.COV2.S given once or twice, or placebo on both occasions. Investigators remained blinded to trial group allocation during experiments and outcome assessment.

The meaning of the sample's treatment or condition label: 15 to 20 received Ad26.COV2.S at low or high dose, single or two shots; a few received placebo; per-sample allocation not given. For vaccine and placebo recipients, the sequenced repertoires came from samples collected on day 63 after the first injection. In Cohort 1b, 25 to 30 adults aged 18-55 years were enrolled at a single site in Boston, USA, between 29 July and 7 August 2020. Ad26.COV2.S was a replication-incompetent adenovirus type 26 vector expressing a prefusion-stabilized SARS-CoV-2 spike protein from the original Wuhan strain. On the study overall, not on this receptor specifically: After vaccination, substantial breadth of spike-specific CD8+ and CD4+ T cell responses was reported. Compared with placebo recipients, Ad26.COV2.S recipients showed higher spike-specific TCR breadth (P = 0.0014). According to the authors, total T cell responses may have been underestimated by the TCR breadth and depth analyses. Vaccine and placebo recipients had similar non-spike TCR breadth, a finding consistent with the vaccine containing only spike. The study lacked the statistical power to compare responses across vaccine doses or regimens.

The immunoSEQ Assay was used to sequence TCRbeta CDR3 regions. After extraction, genomic DNA underwent amplification by bias-controlled multiplex PCR, followed by high-throughput sequencing. In the paper's pipeline: To quantify the absolute abundance of every unique TCRbeta CDR3 region, sequences were collapsed and filtered. T cell fraction was estimated by normalizing TCRbeta template counts to usable DNA, which was measured by amplifying reference genes present in all nucleated cells. Repertoire TCRs were annotated as SARS-CoV-2-specific by exact matching of V gene, CDR3 amino acid sequence and J gene to a known reactive TCR set. The reference SARS-CoV-2 TCR set was obtained from MIRA and was filtered for enrichment in COVID-19-positive ImmuneCODE repertoires, whereby public or cross-reactive TCRs were removed. Drawing on the MIRA antigens, annotated TCRs were analysed further at the level of specific ORF or position within ORF. Depth was the summed frequency of annotated unique rearrangements, while breadth was defined as annotated unique rearrangements over total unique productive rearrangements. Two-sided Wilcoxon rank-sum tests were used to compare TCR breadth between groups. In TCRdb, the immuneACCESS table is reduced to in-frame sequences with V and J assigned. These tables do not hold every clone; where another copy was compared, an unresolved V gene accounts for under half, and the others remain unexplained. V and J calls and clone size follow that table, whereas D and trimming were derived from the DNA. Recorded for this sample are roughly 380,000 clones; about 85% of them occurred a single time. The leading ten clones occupy 3% to 4% of the sample.

The specimen comprised peripheral blood, sampled in a trial of Ad26.COV2.S vaccine versus placebo. This clonotype was sampled from a person aged 18-65 years who received the Ad26.COV2.S COVID-19 vaccine or a placebo.

The CDR3 in this case is CASSLRTGGTEAFF. The DNA sequence follows: TGTGCCAGCAGCCTAAGGACAGGGGGCACTGAAGCTTTCTTT. The chain is encoded by TRBV14 joined to TRBJ1-1; 10 middle bases align to TRBD1. Sequences SGHDN (CDR1) and FVKESK (CDR2) are obtained from the germline V gene. V and J are trimmed by 4 bases and 4 bases, and the gene matches miss 3 bases of the junction. The CDR3, cysteine through phenylalanine, is 14 amino acids long. Just CDR3 DNA is preserved here, 42 bases in frame from base 1.